A single TCR beta chain is shown here with its context. The CDR3 sequence is 8 residues long. Germline V lookup: CDR1 SQVTM, CDR2 ANQGSEA. The sample belongs to a study of CD8+ T cells in alopecia areata. The treatment: oral pan-JAK inhibitor, 5-10 mg twice daily. Reverse transcription of extracted RNA yielded cDNA, which provided the sequencing template. Profiled with immunoSEQ multiplex PCR; TCRdb holds only in-frame clones, not every one. The table has 210,000 or so clones, approximately 72% seen once. This specimen consisted of CD4+ T cells sorted from blood, obtained at approximately week 45, from a patient treated with tofacitinib. The receptor comes from a human donor with alopecia areata. V gene TRBV29-1 combines with J gene TRBJ2-3; D remains unclear. CDR3 DNA: TGCAGTTCAGATACGCAGTATTTT. This translates into CSSDTQYF.